Each of the 5 T cell receptor beta chains below was sequenced from the same sample in a study of T cell repertoires in cytomegalovirus infection. TCRdb reprocessed the reads with MiXCR, giving one entry per CDR3 protein. Of roughly 570,000 distinct CDR3 sequences listed, approximately 40% are singletons. No antigen has been assigned to these receptors. The specimen was cultured PBMCs, collected from culture after CMV antigen stimulation. Receptors originate from a human donor in good health (CMV status not recorded). Some clones in this sample may be carry-over from other donors' samples.

The V and J genes are TRBV20-1 and TRBJ2-5, with D possibly being TRBD1 (6 bases). The CDR3 spans 15 residues. The V end lost 4 bases, the J end lost 1 base, and 16 bases lay between the germline ends. CDR1 and CDR2 from the germline V gene are DFQATT and SNEGSKA (reference sequence). The CDR3 DNA reads as TGCAGTGCTAATTCGGCAGGGGCGATCCAAGAGACCCAGTACTTC. It codes for CSANSAGAIQETQYF.

The V and J genes are TRBV20-1 and TRBJ2-7; 10 nucleotides line up with TRBD2. V trimming: 3 bases; J trimming: 3 bases; junction bases outside the gene matches: 14. Germline V gene data show CDR1 as DFQATT and CDR2 as SNEGSKA (reference sequence). The CDR3 sequence is 17 residues long. The chain's CDR3 is CSASAPLLAGLLYEQYF. The CDR3 nucleotides are TGCAGTGCTAGTGCCCCCCTACTAGCGGGACTTCTCTACGAGCAGTACTTC.

The CDR3 nucleotides are TGTGCCAGTAGTATATCCGGACAGGGCTACAATGAGCAGTTCTTC. This encodes CASSISGQGYNEQFF. This chain links TRBV19 with TRBJ2-1, with TRBD1 matching 8 bases. Germline CDR1 is LNHDA and CDR2 is SQIVND (reference sequence). This CDR3 is 15 amino acids long. The V and J ends lost 2 bases and 3 bases, in that order; junction bases with no gene match: 3.

The genes are TRBV6-2 or TRBV6-3 and TRBJ2-7; 9 bases line up with TRBD1. V shed 6 bases, J shed 8 bases, and the junction held 14 bases outside the gene matches. There are 15 residues in the CDR3. Germline CDR1 MNHEY, CDR2 SVGEGT. The CDR3 sequence is CASSGKGTGRLQQYF. The DNA of the CDR3 is TGTGCCAGCAGCGGGAAGGGGACAGGGCGTCTTCAGCAGTACTTC.

Note on this clonotype: The CDR3 does not close with the conserved phenylalanine or tryptophan, likely indicating a read error. The chain links TRBV7-2 to TRBJ2-5; the D is unclear. V lost 5 bases and J 4 bases, leaving 8 bases between the germline ends. In germline, CDR1 is SGHTA, CDR2 FQGNSA. This CDR3 comprises 12 residues. CDR3 sequence reads: CASSAAGETQYL. The CDR3 DNA is TGTGCCAGCAGCGCAGCAGGAGAGACCCAGTACCTC.